Shown below are 13 T cell receptor beta chains from a single sample sequenced in a study of siplizumab effects on memory and regulatory T cells. The data were produced by immunoSEQ multiplex PCR, yet TCRdb's version contains in-frame clones alone and is incomplete. The repertoire holds roughly 120,000 clones, with around 94% as singletons. Sequenced sample: non-Treg CD4+ T cells sorted from blood. Receptors originate from a human donor in good health.

The count of this clone is one. The chain employs TRBV6-6 and TRBJ1-2; weak D call: TRBD1 (6 bases). Trimming stripped 0 bases from V and 10 bases from J, with 15 bases between. Germline CDR1 and CDR2: MNHNY and SVGAGI (reference sequence). This CDR3 is built from 14 residues. This chain's CDR3 is CASSYSRDKLAYTF. The DNA of the CDR3 is TGTGCCAGCAGTTACTCTCGGGACAAGCTTGCCTACACCTTC.

The chain is built from TRBV6-5 and TRBJ2-3; 10 positions match TRBD1. This CDR3 is built from 14 residues. Trimming took 7 bases from V and 5 from J; bases not matched to a gene: 6. Germline CDR1 MNHEY, CDR2 SVGAGI. CDR3 in DNA: TGTGCCAGCATTGACAGGGGGCGCGGAGATACGCAGTATTTT. This sequence encodes CASIDRGRGDTQYF.

The chain recombines TRBV6-5 with TRBJ2-1, with 11 bases fitting TRBD1. The J segment lost 4 bases and the V segment lost 7 bases, leaving 6 bases of the junction unmatched. CDR3 length: 15 amino acids. CDR1 is MNHEY, CDR2 SVGAGI, per germline. CDR3 amino acids: CASIPGTGGYNEQFF. CDR3 nucleotides: TGTGCCAGCATCCCGGGGACAGGGGGATACAATGAGCAGTTCTTC.

V is TRBV19 and J is TRBJ1-5, with D unclear. Germline assignment: CDR1 LNHDA and CDR2 SQIVND (reference sequence). The CDR3 totals 14 residues. Trimming shortened V by 0 bases and J by 6 bases, and 9 bases separated the two germline ends. Here the CDR3 reads CASSIDRMVQPQHF. CDR3 DNA: TGTGCCAGTAGTATAGATCGGATGGTTCAGCCCCAGCATTTT.

As for this clone: This sample includes further DNA sequences coding for the same CDR3. V is TRBV6-1 and J is TRBJ2-7; no reliable D call. The germline V gene encodes CDR1 MNHNS and CDR2 SASEGT. This CDR3 has 12 amino acids. V gave up 0 bases and J gave up 3 bases, with 3 bases separating them. CDR3 protein: CASSEAGYEQYF. For the CDR3, the DNA is TGTGCCAGCAGTGAAGCAGGCTACGAGCAGTACTTC.

J is TRBJ2-7 and V is TRBV2; possibly TRBD2 for D (5 bases). The V gene lost 5 bases and the J gene lost 1 base, with 15 bases spanning the gap. The CDR3 has 15 residues. Germline assignment: CDR1 SNHLY and CDR2 FYNNEI. The CDR3 region is CASSRLEGSSYEQYF. CDR3 bases: TGTGCCAGCAGTAGGCTCGAGGGCTCTTCCTACGAGCAGTACTTC.

This chain joins TRBV5-1 and TRBJ2-5; D unclear. The germline V gene encodes CDR1 SGHRS and CDR2 YFSETQ. This CDR3 contains 14 residues. The V and J ends lost 0 bases and 5 bases respectively, with 11 bases between them. CDR3 nucleotides: TGCGCCAGCAGCTTGGCCCGGGTGATGGAGACCCAGTACTTC. This gives the protein CASSLARVMETQYF.

The J gene is TRBJ1-6, the V gene TRBV30, with D unresolved. Germline V gene sequence: CDR1 GTSNPN, CDR2 SVGIG (reference sequence). V was cut by 2 bases and J by 7 bases, with 6 bases left in between. CDR3 length: 12 residues. The chain's CDR3 is CAWSLRNSPLHF. CDR3 sequence (DNA): TGTGCCTGGAGTTTACGGAATTCACCCCTCCACTTT.

As to this clone: Relative to the germline gene, one junction end is altered; a read error may explain this. V is TRBV5-4 and J is TRBJ2-5; 11 nucleotides match TRBD2. Germline loops: CDR1 SGHNT, CDR2 YYREEE (reference sequence). This CDR3 contains 16 residues. As DNA, the CDR3 is TGTGTCAGCAGCTTGAGGTCTAGCGGGAGGACGGAGACCCAGTACTTC. Translated, it gives CVSSLRSSGRTETQYF.

V gene TRBV5-1 combines with J gene TRBJ1-2, with TRBD1 matching over 8 bases. The CDR3 is 14 amino acids. Germline V gene data show CDR1 as SGHRS and CDR2 as YFSETQ. V was pared by 10 bases and J by 8 bases, with 16 bases of the junction left unmatched. CDR3 residues: CAANIPGGDGGYTF. CDR3 coding DNA: TGCGCCGCTAACATCCCAGGGGGCGATGGAGGCTACACCTTC.

The chain couples TRBV10-3 to TRBJ1-5; D is ambiguous. Per germline, CDR1 ENHRY and CDR2 SYGVKD. Deletions cut 6 bases from V and 3 bases from J, with 9 bases between. The CDR3 totals 13 residues. The CDR3 DNA sequence: TGTGCCATCAGAGGGAGGGACAATCAGCCCCAGCATTTT. It specifies CAIRGRDNQPQHF.

The chain's CDR3 is CASSIGLRQPQHF. The CDR3 DNA reads TGTGCCAGTAGTATCGGGTTACGGCAGCCCCAGCATTTT. This chain links TRBV19 with TRBJ1-5; D is ambiguous. Per germline, CDR1 LNHDA and CDR2 SQIVND (reference sequence). V was trimmed by 3 bases and J by 7 bases, leaving 10 bases between them. The CDR3 is made up of 13 amino acids. Complete variable domain (other parts from reference TRBV19 and TRBJ1-5): DGGITQSPKYLFRKEGQNVTLSCEQNLNHDAMYWYRQDPGQGLRLIYYSQIVNDFQKGDIAEGYSVSREKKESFPLTVTSAQKNPTAFYLCASSIGLRQPQHFGDGTRLSIL.

This chain joins TRBV19 and TRBJ2-1, with 7 bases matching TRBD2. This CDR3 contains 14 residues. Germline loops: CDR1 LNHDA, CDR2 SQIVND (reference sequence). With V trimmed by 6 bases and J by 9 bases, 11 bases remained unmatched. The CDR3 loop reads CASRGTIVDREQFF. CDR3 in DNA: TGTGCCAGTAGGGGGACTATAGTCGACCGTGAGCAGTTCTTC.